A selection of T cell receptor beta chains follows, all from one sample in a study of T cells after yellow fever vaccination. TCRdb reprocessed the 5' RACE reads via MiXCR and lists one record per CDR3 protein. The sample shows 600,000 to 750,000 distinct CDR3 sequences, about 12% of them seen only once. Source: PBMCs, taken on the day of the yellow fever booster vaccination. The receptors shown here come from a man aged 25-45 years who received the YFV17D yellow fever vaccine. Both conserved end residues are part of each CDR3. Fields, in order: clone size, V gene, J gene, CDR3 protein. Expanded clones get a size class; other rows say once, few or many, or leave the size out.

clone size: .
V gene: TRBV5-1
J gene: TRBJ2-4
CDR3 protein: CASSGLAGEGGNIQYF

clone size: .
V gene: TRBV5-5
J gene: TRBJ2-1
CDR3 protein: CASSPWGGVEPYNEQFF

clone size: .
V gene: TRBV5-5
J gene: TRBJ2-1
CDR3 protein: CASSPLGSQFF

clone size: .
V gene: TRBV20-1
J gene: TRBJ1-1
CDR3 protein: CSARAPQSPQGDMNTEAFF

clone size: .
V gene: TRBV7-6
J gene: TRBJ1-3
CDR3 protein: CASSPRIPASGNTIYF

clone size: once
V gene: TRBV18
J gene: TRBJ1-1
CDR3 protein: CASSPGGFSEAFF

clone size: .
V gene: TRBV6-2/TRBV6-3
J gene: TRBJ2-5
CDR3 protein: CASSIEPETQYF

clone size: .
V gene: TRBV6-2/TRBV6-3
J gene: TRBJ2-1
CDR3 protein: CASSGDRVEFF

clone size: few
V gene: TRBV10-3
J gene: TRBJ2-7
CDR3 protein: CAIRPTGANYEQYF

clone size: .
V gene: TRBV5-6
J gene: TRBJ1-6
CDR3 protein: CASSEGQGASPLHF

clone size: .
V gene: TRBV20-1
J gene: TRBJ1-1
CDR3 protein: CSASRAGLNTEAFF

clone size: few
V gene: TRBV5-4
J gene: TRBJ2-5
CDR3 protein: CASSLGGASGSGATQYF

clone size: .
V gene: TRBV5-6
J gene: TRBJ2-7
CDR3 protein: CAGRASSYEQYF

clone size: .
V gene: TRBV20-1
J gene: TRBJ1-6
CDR3 protein: CSARVGRRNSPLHF

clone size: .
V gene: TRBV20-1
J gene: TRBJ2-7
CDR3 protein: CSAKGHLPPYEQYF

clone size: .
V gene: TRBV24-1
J gene: TRBJ2-4
CDR3 protein: CATSDSSGRNIQYF

clone size: .
V gene: TRBV5-5
J gene: TRBJ1-2
CDR3 protein: CASSLGAGDYGYTF

clone size: .
V gene: TRBV9
J gene: TRBJ2-7
CDR3 protein: CASSPTGGTTSYEQYF

clone size: .
V gene: TRBV4-3
J gene: TRBJ1-2
CDR3 protein: CASSQGQGRTNYGYTF

clone size: .
V gene: TRBV15
J gene: TRBJ2-2
CDR3 protein: CATSGILAGVNTGELFF

clone size: .
V gene: TRBV28
J gene: TRBJ2-7
CDR3 protein: CASSVRGALYEQYF

clone size: .
V gene: TRBV5-1
J gene: TRBJ2-1
CDR3 protein: CASSSTQRGEQFF

clone size: .
V gene: TRBV9
J gene: TRBJ1-1
CDR3 protein: CASTRGGEGTEAFF

clone size: .
V gene: TRBV5-1
J gene: TRBJ2-3
CDR3 protein: CASSLGRGGADTQYF

clone size: few
V gene: TRBV29-1
J gene: TRBJ1-2
CDR3 protein: CSVGGQLLYGYTF

clone size: .
V gene: TRBV12-3/TRBV12-4
J gene: TRBJ2-1
CDR3 protein: CASSHRGENNEQFF

clone size: few
V gene: TRBV7-2
J gene: TRBJ2-2
CDR3 protein: CASSLRILAGVTGELFF

clone size: few
V gene: TRBV4-2
J gene: TRBJ2-3
CDR3 protein: CASSQVGGTDTQYF

clone size: .
V gene: TRBV6-2/TRBV6-3
J gene: TRBJ2-1
CDR3 protein: CASSYSGGIHNEQFF

clone size: .
V gene: TRBV6-2/TRBV6-3
J gene: TRBJ2-7
CDR3 protein: CASSYSMLRGGYEQYF

clone size: many
V gene: TRBV5-1
J gene: TRBJ1-5
CDR3 protein: CASSLSGPQPQHF

clone size: few
V gene: TRBV7-2
J gene: TRBJ1-2
CDR3 protein: CASTRGSLMGGYTF

clone size: .
V gene: TRBV20-1
J gene: TRBJ2-1
CDR3 protein: CSARLSGSPSYNEQFF

clone size: few
V gene: TRBV20-1
J gene: TRBJ2-2
CDR3 protein: CSAKDRLNTGELFF

clone size: .
V gene: TRBV29-1
J gene: TRBJ2-5
CDR3 protein: CSVSMETQYF

clone size: .
V gene: TRBV5-6
J gene: TRBJ2-3
CDR3 protein: CATQPGGTDTQYF

clone size: few
V gene: TRBV6-2/TRBV6-3
J gene: TRBJ2-7
CDR3 protein: CASSYYPARAGEAYEQYF

clone size: few
V gene: TRBV12-5
J gene: TRBJ2-7
CDR3 protein: CASGLATTLSEQYF

clone size: .
V gene: TRBV20-1
J gene: TRBJ2-1
CDR3 protein: CSARGLPGLADYNEQFF

clone size: few
V gene: TRBV6-5
J gene: TRBJ1-1
CDR3 protein: CASSYGENLNTEAFF

clone size: few
V gene: TRBV10-2
J gene: TRBJ2-4
CDR3 protein: CASREDWAGGRNIQYF

clone size: .
V gene: TRBV29-1
J gene: TRBJ2-3
CDR3 protein: CSVVRIAAGGPTDTQYF